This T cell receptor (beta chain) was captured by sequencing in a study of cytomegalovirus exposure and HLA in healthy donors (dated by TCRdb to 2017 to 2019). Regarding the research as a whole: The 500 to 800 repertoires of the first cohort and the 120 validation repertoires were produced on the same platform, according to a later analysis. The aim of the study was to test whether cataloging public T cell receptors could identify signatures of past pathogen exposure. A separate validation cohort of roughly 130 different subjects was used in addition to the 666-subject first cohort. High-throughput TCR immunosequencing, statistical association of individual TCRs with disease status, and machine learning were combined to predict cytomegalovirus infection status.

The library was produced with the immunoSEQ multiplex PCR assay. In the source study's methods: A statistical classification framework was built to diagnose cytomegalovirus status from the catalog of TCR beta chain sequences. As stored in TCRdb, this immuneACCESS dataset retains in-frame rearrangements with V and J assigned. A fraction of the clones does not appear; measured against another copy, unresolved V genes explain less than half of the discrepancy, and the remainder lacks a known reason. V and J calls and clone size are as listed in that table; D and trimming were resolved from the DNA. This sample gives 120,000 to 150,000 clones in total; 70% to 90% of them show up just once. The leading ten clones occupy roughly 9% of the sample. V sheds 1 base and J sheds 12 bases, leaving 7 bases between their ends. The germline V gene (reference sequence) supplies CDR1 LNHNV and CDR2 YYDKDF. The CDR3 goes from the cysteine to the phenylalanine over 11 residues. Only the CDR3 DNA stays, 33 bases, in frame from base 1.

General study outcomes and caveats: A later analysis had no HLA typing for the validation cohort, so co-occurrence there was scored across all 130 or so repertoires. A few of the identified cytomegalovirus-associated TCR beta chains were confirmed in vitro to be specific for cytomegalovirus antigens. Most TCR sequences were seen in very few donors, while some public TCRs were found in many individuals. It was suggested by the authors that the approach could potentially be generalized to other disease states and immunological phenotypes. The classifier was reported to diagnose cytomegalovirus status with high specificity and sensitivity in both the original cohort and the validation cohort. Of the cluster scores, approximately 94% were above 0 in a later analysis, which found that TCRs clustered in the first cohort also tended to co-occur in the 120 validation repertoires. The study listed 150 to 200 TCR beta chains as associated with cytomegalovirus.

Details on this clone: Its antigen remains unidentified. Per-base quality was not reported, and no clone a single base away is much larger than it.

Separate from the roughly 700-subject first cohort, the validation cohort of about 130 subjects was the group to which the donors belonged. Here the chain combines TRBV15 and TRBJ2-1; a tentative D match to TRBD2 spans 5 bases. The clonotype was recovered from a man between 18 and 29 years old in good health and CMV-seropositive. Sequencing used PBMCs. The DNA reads TGTGCCACCAGCAGAGGAGGAGGGCAGTTCTTC. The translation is CATSRGGGQFF.